Below, 4 T cell receptor beta chains from the same sample are listed, as sequenced in a study of human T cells and chemical hapten exposure. TCRdb called the RACE reads again in MiXCR, with one record for every CDR3 protein. Here the sample spans 350,000 to 400,000 distinct CDR3 sequences, roughly 5% being singletons. Noted time point: pre-sensitization, week 0. Treatment given: therapeutic diphenylcyclopropenone sensitization with weekly scalp DPC. The sample here was whole blood, taken in connection with sensitization to the hapten diphenylcyclopropenone (DPC). The source is a woman aged 50 to 65 with alopecia areata. Some clones in this sample may be carry-over from other donors' samples.

The CDR3 DNA is TGTGCCAGCAGCTTAGGAGCCCGGCGGGTGGGGGATACGCAGTATTTT. Residues: CASSLGARRVGDTQYF. V and J are TRBV13 and TRBJ2-3, with D perhaps matching TRBD2 (5 bases). Trimming removed 0 bases at V and 6 bases at J, with 16 bases between. Germline assignment: CDR1 PRHDT and CDR2 FYEKMQ (reference sequence). This CDR3 contains 16 residues.

The sample holds many counts of this clonotype. The chain combines TRBV28 with TRBJ2-7; D ambiguous. Germline V gives CDR1 MDHEN, CDR2 SYDVKM. V lost 5 bases, J lost 6 bases, and 20 bases lay in between. The CDR3 sequence is 15 residues long. The CDR3: CASSHRRHVQTEQYF. The DNA for the CDR3 is TGTGCCAGCAGTCATCGACGGCACGTACAGACCGAGCAGTACTTC.

The table lists this clonotype with many counts. The chain couples TRBV6-5 to TRBJ2-7; 7 positions agree with TRBD1. CDR3 size: 14 residues. The J segment lost 6 bases and the V segment lost 6 bases, leaving 11 bases of the junction unmatched. From germline, CDR1 is MNHEY and CDR2 SVGAGI. The CDR3 region is CASRMQGVQREQYF. CDR3 nucleotides: TGTGCCAGCAGAATGCAGGGGGTCCAGCGCGAGCAGTACTTC.

This clonotype was recorded a few times. The V gene is TRBV25-1, the J gene TRBJ1-1; TRBD1 is a possible D gene (5 bases). CDR1 is MGHDK, CDR2 SYGVNS, per germline. V gave up 8 bases and J gave up 5 bases, with 18 bases separating them. The CDR3 runs to 14 residues. CDR3 region: CASREWAGETEAFF. The CDR3 DNA reads as TGTGCCAGCCGAGAATGGGCGGGGGAGACTGAAGCTTTCTTT.